This TCR beta chain appears in the sequencing data of a study of shared clonotypes between healthy human individuals. Overall study findings and caveats: Clonotype sharing among donors likely depends on sequencing depth.

CD45RO-negative, CCR7-positively selected cells formed the naive CD8 fraction, excluding terminally differentiated effector memory CD45RA+ cells. The CDR3 is made up of 15 amino acids. V lost 9 bases and J lost 2; bases outside the gene matches: 7. The germline V gene encodes CDR1 MDHEN and CDR2 SYDVKM. A word on this clone: Its antigen is not known.

Under the authors' procedure: Junction-only immunoSEQ sequences carried no quality scores, so filtering differed. The protocol was immunoSEQ multiplex PCR, while the TCRdb copy is restricted to in-frame clones and leaves out a portion. The D gene and trimming were derived from the DNA, and the V and J assignments and clone size from that table. This table holds about 2.2 million clones, over 85% found once. The source of this sequence is a man younger than 35 in good health. Some clones in this sample may be carry-over from other donors' samples. The source material was naive CD8+ T cells from PBMCs. V usage is TRBV28 and J usage is TRBJ1-5, with 10 bases aligning to TRBD1. The CDR3 nucleotides are TGTGCCAGTCGACAGGGGGCTAGTGGCAATCAGCCCCAGCATTTT. It specifies CASRQGASGNQPQHF.